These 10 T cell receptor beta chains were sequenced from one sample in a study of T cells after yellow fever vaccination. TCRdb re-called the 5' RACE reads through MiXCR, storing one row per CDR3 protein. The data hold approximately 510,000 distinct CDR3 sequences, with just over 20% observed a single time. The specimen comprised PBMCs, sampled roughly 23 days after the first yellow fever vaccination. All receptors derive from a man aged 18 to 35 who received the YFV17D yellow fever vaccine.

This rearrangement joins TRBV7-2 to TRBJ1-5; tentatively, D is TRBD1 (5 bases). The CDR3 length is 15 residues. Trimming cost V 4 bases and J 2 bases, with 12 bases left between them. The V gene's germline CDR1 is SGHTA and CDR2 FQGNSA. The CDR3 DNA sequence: TGTGCCAGCAGCTCCTGGGGGAATGGCAATCAGCCCCAGCATTTT. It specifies CASSSWGNGNQPQHF.

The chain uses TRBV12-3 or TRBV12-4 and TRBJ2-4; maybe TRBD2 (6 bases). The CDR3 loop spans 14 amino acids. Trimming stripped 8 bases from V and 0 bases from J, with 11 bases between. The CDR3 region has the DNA TGTGCCAGCCAGGGACTGACAGCCAAAAACATTCAGTACTTC. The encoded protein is CASQGLTAKNIQYF.

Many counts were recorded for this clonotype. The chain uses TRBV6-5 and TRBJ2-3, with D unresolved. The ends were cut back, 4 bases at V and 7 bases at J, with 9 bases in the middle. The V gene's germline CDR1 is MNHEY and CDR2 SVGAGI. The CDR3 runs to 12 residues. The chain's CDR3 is CASSSIEYTQYF. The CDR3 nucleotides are TGTGCCAGCAGTTCGATTGAGTATACGCAGTATTTT.

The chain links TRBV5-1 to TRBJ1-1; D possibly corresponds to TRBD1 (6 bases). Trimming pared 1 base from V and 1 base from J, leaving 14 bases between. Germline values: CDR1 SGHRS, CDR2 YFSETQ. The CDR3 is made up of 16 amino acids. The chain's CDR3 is CASSLTGRVGNTEAFF. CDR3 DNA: TGCGCCAGCAGCTTGACAGGGAGGGTGGGGAACACTGAAGCTTTCTTT.

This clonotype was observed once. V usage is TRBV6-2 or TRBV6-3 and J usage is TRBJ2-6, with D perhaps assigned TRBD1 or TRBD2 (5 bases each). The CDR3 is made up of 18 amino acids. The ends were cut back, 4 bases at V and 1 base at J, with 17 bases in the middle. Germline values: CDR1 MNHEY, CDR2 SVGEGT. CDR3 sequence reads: CASSFSGQGSSGANVLTF. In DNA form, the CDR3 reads TGTGCCAGCAGTTTTTCGGGGCAGGGAAGTTCTGGGGCCAACGTCCTGACTTTC.

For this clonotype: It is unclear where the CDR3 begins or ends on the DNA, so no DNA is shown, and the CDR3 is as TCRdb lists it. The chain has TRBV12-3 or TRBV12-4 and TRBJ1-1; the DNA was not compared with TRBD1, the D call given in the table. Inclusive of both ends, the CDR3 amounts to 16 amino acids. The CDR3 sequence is CASSFSGPAVNTEAFF.

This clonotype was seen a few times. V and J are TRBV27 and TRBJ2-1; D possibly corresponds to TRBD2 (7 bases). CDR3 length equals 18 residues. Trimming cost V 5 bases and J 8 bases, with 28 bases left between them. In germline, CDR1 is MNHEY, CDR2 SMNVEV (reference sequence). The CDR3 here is CASSRGNWGGTTNDEQFF. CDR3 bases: TGTGCCAGCAGTAGGGGGAATTGGGGCGGGACTACCAACGATGAGCAGTTCTTC.

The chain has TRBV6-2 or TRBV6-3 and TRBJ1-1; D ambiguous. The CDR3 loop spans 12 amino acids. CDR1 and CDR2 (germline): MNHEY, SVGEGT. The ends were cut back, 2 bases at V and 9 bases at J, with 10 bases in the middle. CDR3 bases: TGTGCCAGCAGTTACGTCGACTTTAAAGCTTTCTTT. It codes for CASSYVDFKAFF.

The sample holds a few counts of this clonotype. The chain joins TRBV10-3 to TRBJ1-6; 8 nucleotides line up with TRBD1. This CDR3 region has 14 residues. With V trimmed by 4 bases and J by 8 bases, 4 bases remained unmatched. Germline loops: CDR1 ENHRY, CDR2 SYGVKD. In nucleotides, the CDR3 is TGTGCCATCAGTGGGGCACAGGGGGATTCACCCCTCCACTTT. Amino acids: CAISGAQGDSPLHF.

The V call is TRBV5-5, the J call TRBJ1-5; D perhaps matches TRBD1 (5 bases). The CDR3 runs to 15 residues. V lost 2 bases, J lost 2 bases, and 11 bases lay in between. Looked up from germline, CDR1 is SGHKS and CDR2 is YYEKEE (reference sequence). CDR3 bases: TGTGCCAGCAGCTTTGGCAGGGAAGGCAATCAGCCCCAGCATTTT. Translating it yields CASSFGREGNQPQHF.